The 17 T cell receptor beta chains presented below share a single source sample, sequenced in a study of T cell changes during pregnancy in multiple sclerosis. Sequenced by immunoSEQ multiplex PCR; TCRdb stores in-frame clones only, minus some. The sample shows 44,000 or so clones, 85% to 90% of them seen only once. This material consisted of CD8+ T cells from peripheral blood mononuclear cells, taken after pregnancy. The receptors were gathered from a female donor in good health, enrolled as a control in a pregnancy study.

The chain has TRBV11-2 and TRBJ2-7; possibly TRBD1 for D (6 bases). Germline V gives CDR1 SGHAT, CDR2 FQNNGV. This CDR3 is built from 15 residues. The V end was cut by 1 base, the J end by 1 base, with 11 bases between. This CDR3 is CASSLVGQSSYEQYF. CDR3 DNA sequence: TGTGCCAGCAGCTTAGTAGGACAGAGTTCCTACGAGCAGTACTTC.

The chain employs TRBV2 and TRBJ2-7, with D unclear. Germline V lookup: CDR1 SNHLY, CDR2 FYNNEI. CDR3 length: 10 amino acids. V lost 8 bases, J lost 4 bases, and 6 bases lay in between. Written as DNA, the CDR3 is TGTGCCAGCTCGGGTTACGAGCAGTACTTC. Translated: CASSGYEQYF.

The chain joins TRBV9 to TRBJ2-2; 9 bases match TRBD1. Germline-derived CDR1 and CDR2 are SGDLS and YYNGEE. V lost 0 bases to trimming and J lost 1 base; unmatched junction nucleotides: 4. The CDR3 runs to 17 residues. The CDR3 reads CASSVVADRGNTGELFF. The CDR3 region has the DNA TGTGCCAGCAGCGTAGTAGCGGACAGGGGGAACACCGGGGAGCTGTTTTTT. Drawing the rest from reference TRBV9 and TRBJ2-2, the complete variable domain is DSGVTQTPKHLITATGQRVTLRCSPRSGDLSVYWYQQSLDQGLQFLIQYYNGEERAKGNILERFSAQQFPDLHSELNLSSLELGDSALYFCASSVVADRGNTGELFFGEGSRLTVL.

This rearrangement joins TRBV29-1 to TRBJ2-7, with 9 bases identical to TRBD1. The V segment lost 4 bases and the J segment 6 bases; nucleotides outside the gene matches: 4. Germline V gene sequence: CDR1 SQVTM, CDR2 ANQGSEA. The CDR3 sequence is 12 residues long. This CDR3 reads CSVGGQGFEQYF. Written as DNA, the CDR3 is TGCAGCGTTGGGGGACAGGGCTTCGAGCAGTACTTC.

The chain recombines TRBV6-5 with TRBJ1-2; no definite D call. V was clipped by 4 bases and J by 3 bases, with 12 bases between them. Germline CDR1 is MNHEY and CDR2 is SVGAGI. The CDR3 loop spans 14 amino acids. This chain's CDR3 is CASSFRPEDYGYTF. In nucleotides, the CDR3 is TGTGCCAGCAGTTTTAGGCCCGAGGACTATGGCTACACCTTC.

V and J are TRBV7-8 and TRBJ1-2, with a possible D match to TRBD1 (6 bases). Germline values: CDR1 SGHVS, CDR2 FQNEAQ. The CDR3 is made up of 15 amino acids. Deletions cut 5 bases from V and 4 bases from J, with 17 bases between. The CDR3 DNA reads as TGTGCCAGCAGCCCCCCCGGGGGGGGCCCCTATGGCTACACCTTC. Encoded protein: CASSPPGGGPYGYTF.

The rearrangement uses TRBV6-4 and TRBJ2-1; 7 nucleotides agree with TRBD1. CDR1 and CDR2 (germline): MRHNA, SNTAGT. The length of the CDR3 is 16 residues. V lost 0 bases to trimming and J lost 3 bases; unmatched junction nucleotides: 5. CDR3 sequence: CASSDSGQGDYNEQFF. CDR3 nucleotide sequence: TGTGCCAGCAGTGACTCGGGCCAGGGGGACTACAATGAGCAGTTCTTC.

The gene calls are TRBV4-1 and TRBJ1-1, with D maybe TRBD1 (6 bases). V gave up 1 base and J gave up 1 base, with 13 bases separating them. CDR1 MGHRA and CDR2 YSYEKL come from the germline V gene. The CDR3 is 16 amino acids. The CDR3 coding sequence is TGCGCCAGCAGCCAAGGGGTTTGGGGGCCGAACACTGAAGCTTTCTTT. Its protein product is CASSQGVWGPNTEAFF.

In the case of this clone: The conserved phenylalanine or tryptophan is not found at the CDR3 terminus, so this likely reflects a read error. The DNA is omitted, as the CDR3 cannot be located on it reliably, and the CDR3 follows TCRdb's listing. The V and J genes are TRBV7-9 and TRBJ1-4. CDR1 SEHNR and CDR2 FQNEAQ come from the germline V gene (reference sequence). The CDR3 has 12 residues if both end residues are counted. CDR3 loop: CASSFPPEGGIS.

The gene calls are TRBV27 and TRBJ2-3; possible D gene TRBD2, 5 bases. This CDR3 is built from 12 residues. Germline CDR1 reads MNHEY; CDR2 reads SMNVEV (reference sequence). V lost 5 bases, J lost 4 bases, and 7 bases lay in between. The CDR3 spells CASSTRADTQYF. The CDR3, as DNA: TGTGCCAGCAGTACTAGGGCAGATACGCAGTATTTT.

The chain uses TRBV18 and TRBJ2-5; weak D call: TRBD2 (6 bases). The CDR3 extends over 16 amino acids. Trimming removed 3 bases at V and 2 bases at J, with 16 bases between. Germline CDR1 KGHSH, CDR2 LQKENI. The DNA of the CDR3 is TGTGCCAGCTCACCTCCAGGAGGGCTCAAACAAGAGACCCAGTACTTC. Translated: CASSPPGGLKQETQYF.

V is TRBV13 and J is TRBJ2-1, with 10 bases lining up with TRBD1. The germline CDR1 and CDR2 sequences are PRHDT and FYEKMQ (reference sequence). The CDR3 runs 15 residues. Trimming removed 5 bases from V and 3 bases from J; junction bases left unmatched: 4. The CDR3 region is CASSARTGGYNEQFF. The CDR3 region has the DNA TGTGCCAGCAGCGCGCGGACAGGGGGCTACAATGAGCAGTTCTTC.

This rearrangement joins TRBV2 to TRBJ2-7; D perhaps matches TRBD2 (5 bases). This CDR3 has 11 residues. V lost 8 bases to trimming and J lost 5 bases, with 10 bases between them. The germline V gene has CDR1 SNHLY and CDR2 FYNNEI. The CDR3, as DNA: TGTGCCAGCTCCGGGGTTCACGAGCAGTACTTC. Its translation is CASSGVHEQYF. The full variable domain, in which reference TRBV2 and TRBJ2-7 provide the parts outside the CDR3, is EPEVTQTPSHQVTQMGQEVILRCVPISNHLYFYWYRQILGQKVEFLVSFYNNEISEKSEIFDDQFSVERPDGSNFTLKIRSTKLEDSAMYFCASSGVHEQYFGPGTRLTVT.

This clone was picked up one time. This chain uses TRBV5-1 with TRBJ2-1, with a possible D match to TRBD2 (6 bases). CDR1 is SGHRS and CDR2 is YFSETQ in the germline V gene. V was pared by 7 bases and J by 8 bases, with 7 bases between. This CDR3 spans 10 amino acids. CDR3 DNA: TGCGCCAGCGGAGGGGATGAGCAGTTCTTC. This translates into CASGGDEQFF.

The V call is TRBV28, the J call TRBJ2-1, with D maybe TRBD2 (7 bases). This CDR3 comprises 14 residues. With 6 bases removed from V and 8 bases from J, the gap between germline ends came to 17 bases. CDR1 and CDR2 from the germline V gene are MDHEN and SYDVKM. CDR3 sequence (DNA): TGTGCCAGCAGCCCTAGGGGGGGCGGGTATGAGCAGTTCTTC. It codes for CASSPRGGGYEQFF.

V is TRBV27 and J is TRBJ2-1; TRBD2 matches at 10 bases. CDR1 and CDR2 (germline): MNHEY, SMNVEV (reference sequence). This CDR3 has 15 amino acids. The V and J ends lost 3 bases and 3 bases, in that order; junction bases with no gene match: 2. CDR3: CASSFLAGGYNEQFF. CDR3 bases: TGTGCCAGCAGTTTCTTAGCGGGGGGCTACAATGAGCAGTTCTTC.

This rearrangement joins TRBV2 to TRBJ2-4; 7 nucleotides match TRBD2. The CDR3 runs to 16 residues. Germline V gene sequence: CDR1 SNHLY, CDR2 FYNNEI. Germline trimming cut 2 bases from V and 3 bases from J; bases unmatched to any gene: 7. CDR3 bases: TGTGCCAGCAGTGAATCAATACTAGCGTTCAAAAACATTCAGTACTTC. It encodes CASSESILAFKNIQYF.